Following are 12 T cell receptor beta chains from one sample sequenced in a study of Ad26.COV2.S vaccination and SARS-CoV-2 variants. The treatment denotes: 19 received Ad26.COV2.S at low or high dose, single or two shots; five or six received placebo; per-sample allocation not given. Each sample was drawn 63 days after the first injection (of vaccine or placebo). Clones were read by immunoSEQ multiplex PCR, and TCRdb kept only the in-frame ones, dropping some. This sample carries 450,000 to 550,000 clones, 85% to 90% of them seen once, and the ten largest clones take approximately 2.5%. Source: peripheral blood, taken in a trial of Ad26.COV2.S vaccine versus placebo. The receptors shown here come from a person aged 18-60 years who received the Ad26.COV2.S COVID-19 vaccine or a placebo.

The gene calls are TRBV4-1 and TRBJ2-3; D gene unclear. Germline V lookup: CDR1 MGHRA, CDR2 YSYEKL. This CDR3 comprises 13 residues. The V and J ends lost 0 bases and 10 bases respectively, with 11 bases between them. The CDR3 DNA reads TGCGCCAGCAGCCAAGAAATATGGTTATCGCAGTATTTT. This sequence encodes CASSQEIWLSQYF.

This chain joins TRBV5-1 and TRBJ1-1; D unclear. From germline, CDR1 is SGHRS and CDR2 YFSETQ. The ends were cut back, 4 bases at V and 1 base at J, with 14 bases in the middle. The CDR3 covers 15 residues. The CDR3 DNA sequence: TGCGCCAGCAGCCCCCTTGGGAGAGGGAACACTGAAGCTTTCTTT. Amino acid sequence: CASSPLGRGNTEAFF.

The chain links TRBV24-1 to TRBJ2-1, with 7 nucleotides matching TRBD1. The V segment lost 3 bases and the J segment 7 bases; nucleotides outside the gene matches: 14. The germline V gene has CDR1 KGHDR and CDR2 SFDVKD. CDR3 length: 17 residues. The CDR3 here is CATSDHRQGWSRNEQFF. Here the CDR3 DNA reads TGTGCCACCAGTGATCACCGACAGGGATGGAGTAGGAATGAGCAGTTCTTC.

V and J are TRBV6-1 and TRBJ2-7; D might be TRBD1 (5 bases). The CDR3 length is 14 residues. V shed 1 base and J shed 4 bases, with 11 bases lying between them. Germline loops: CDR1 MNHNS, CDR2 SASEGT. In DNA, the CDR3 is TGTGCCAGCAGTGAAGGGGTAAGGGGATACGAGCAGTACGTC. Its translation is CASSEGVRGYEQYV.

This chain uses TRBV7-8 with TRBJ1-5, with 8 nucleotides matching TRBD1. Germline trimming cut 4 bases from V and 5 bases from J; bases unmatched to any gene: 13. The CDR3 spans 17 residues. Germline-derived CDR1 and CDR2 are SGHVS and FQNEAQ. The CDR3 sequence is CASSWGSTGGFYQPQHF. The CDR3 coding sequence is TGTGCCAGCAGCTGGGGGAGTACAGGGGGATTTTATCAGCCCCAGCATTTT.

This rearrangement joins TRBV6-5 to TRBJ1-1, with 7 bases matching TRBD1. The CDR3 is 12 residues long. J gave up 7 bases and V 6 bases, and 5 bases lay outside the gene matches. CDR1 is MNHEY and CDR2 is SVGAGI in the germline V gene. The CDR3 DNA reads as TGTGCCAGCAGCAACCGACAGGGTGAAGCTTTCTTT. It specifies CASSNRQGEAFF.

The rearrangement joins TRBV9 to TRBJ1-6, with a possible D match to TRBD1 (5 bases). The CDR3 runs to 14 residues. Germline values: CDR1 SGDLS, CDR2 YYNGEE. The V gene lost 4 bases and the J gene lost 9 bases, with 14 bases spanning the gap. CDR3 region: CASSIPGRGSPLHF. CDR3 sequence (DNA): TGTGCCAGCAGCATACCGGGACGGGGTTCACCCCTCCACTTT.

The chain is built from TRBV19 and TRBJ1-4; 8 bases are a match to TRBD1. This CDR3 region has 13 residues. With V trimmed by 10 bases and J by 4 bases, 5 bases remained unmatched. The germline V gene encodes CDR1 LNHDA and CDR2 SQIVND (reference sequence). The CDR3 region has the DNA TGTGCCACCGCCGGACAGGGTAATGAAAAACTGTTTTTT. It encodes CATAGQGNEKLFF.

V is TRBV7-9 and J is TRBJ2-3, with D maybe TRBD2 (5 bases). CDR3 length: 17 amino acids. Trimming stripped 2 bases from V and 2 bases from J, with 17 bases between. Germline V gives CDR1 SEHNR, CDR2 FQNEAQ (reference sequence). CDR3 bases: TGTGCCAGCAGCTTATGGACGGGAAGAGTAAACACAGATACGCAGTATTTT. Translated, it gives CASSLWTGRVNTDTQYF.

The rearrangement joins TRBV2 to TRBJ1-6, with D maybe TRBD1 (6 bases). Germline-derived CDR1 and CDR2 are SNHLY and FYNNEI. The CDR3 contains 15 residues. The germline V and J ends were trimmed by 4 bases and 7 bases, with 14 bases remaining between them. CDR3 protein: CASSANRDKNSPLHF. Written as DNA, the CDR3 is TGTGCCAGCAGTGCCAACCGGGACAAGAATTCACCCCTCCACTTT.

On this clone itself: The junction differs from germline at one of its ends, possibly a read error. The chain carries TRBV7-2 and TRBJ2-3; the match to TRBD2 covers 10 bases. CDR1 and CDR2 (germline): SGHTA, FQGNSA. The CDR3 runs 17 residues. The CDR3: CASSLAASGGRTDTRYF. The CDR3 region has the DNA TGTGCCAGCAGCTTAGCCGCTAGCGGGGGACGCACAGATACGCGGTATTTT.

V gene TRBV6-5 combines with J gene TRBJ2-2, with a weak D call TRBD2 (5 bases). Per germline, CDR1 MNHEY and CDR2 SVGAGI. This CDR3 contains 15 residues. Trimming left V 0 bases short and J 1 base short, with 6 bases between. The CDR3 spells CASSYSRENTGELFF. CDR3 in DNA: TGTGCCAGCAGTTACTCGAGGGAGAACACCGGGGAGCTGTTTTTT.